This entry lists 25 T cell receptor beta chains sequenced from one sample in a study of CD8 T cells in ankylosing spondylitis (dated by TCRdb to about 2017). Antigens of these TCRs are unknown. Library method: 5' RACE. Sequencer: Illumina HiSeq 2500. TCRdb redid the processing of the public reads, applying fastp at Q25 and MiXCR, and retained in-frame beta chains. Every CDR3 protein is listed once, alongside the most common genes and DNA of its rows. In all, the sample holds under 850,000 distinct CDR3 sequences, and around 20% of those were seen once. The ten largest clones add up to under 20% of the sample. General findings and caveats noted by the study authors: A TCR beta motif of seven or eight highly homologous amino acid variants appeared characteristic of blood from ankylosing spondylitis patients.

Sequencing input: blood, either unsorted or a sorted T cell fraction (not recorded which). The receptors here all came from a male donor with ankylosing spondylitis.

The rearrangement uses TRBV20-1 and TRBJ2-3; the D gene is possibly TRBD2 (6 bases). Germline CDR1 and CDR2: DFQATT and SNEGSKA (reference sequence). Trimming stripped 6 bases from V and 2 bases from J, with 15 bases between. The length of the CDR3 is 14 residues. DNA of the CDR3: TGCAGTGCCCCGGCGGAGGGGCCCACAGATACGCAGTATTTT. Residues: CSAPAEGPTDTQYF.

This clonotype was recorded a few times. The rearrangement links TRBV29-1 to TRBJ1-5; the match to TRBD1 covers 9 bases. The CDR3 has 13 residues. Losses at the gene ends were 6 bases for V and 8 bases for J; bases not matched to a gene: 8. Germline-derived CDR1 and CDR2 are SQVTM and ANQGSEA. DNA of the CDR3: TGCAGCGTCCGGACAGGGGCAGGGGAGCCCCAGCATTTT. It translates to CSVRTGAGEPQHF.

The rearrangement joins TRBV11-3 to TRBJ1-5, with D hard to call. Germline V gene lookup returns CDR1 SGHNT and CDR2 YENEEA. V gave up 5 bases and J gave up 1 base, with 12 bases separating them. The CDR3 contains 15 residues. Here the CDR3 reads CASSLGFGSNQPQHF. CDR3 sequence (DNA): TGTGCCAGCAGCCTGGGGTTTGGCAGCAATCAGCCCCAGCATTTT.

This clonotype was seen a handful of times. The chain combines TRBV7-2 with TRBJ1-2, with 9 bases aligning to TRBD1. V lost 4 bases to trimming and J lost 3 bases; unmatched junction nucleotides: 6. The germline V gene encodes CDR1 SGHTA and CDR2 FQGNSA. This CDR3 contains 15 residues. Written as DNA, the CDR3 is TGTGCCAGCAGCTACAAGACAGGGGGGGACTATGGCTACACCTTC. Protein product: CASSYKTGGDYGYTF.

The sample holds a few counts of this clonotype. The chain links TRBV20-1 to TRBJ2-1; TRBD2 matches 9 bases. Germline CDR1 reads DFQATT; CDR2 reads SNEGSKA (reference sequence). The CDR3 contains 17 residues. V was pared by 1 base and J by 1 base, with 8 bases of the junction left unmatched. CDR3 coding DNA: TGCAGTGCTAGAGGAGGGCTAGCGGGGAGATCCTACAATGAGCAGTTCTTC. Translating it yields CSARGGLAGRSYNEQFF.

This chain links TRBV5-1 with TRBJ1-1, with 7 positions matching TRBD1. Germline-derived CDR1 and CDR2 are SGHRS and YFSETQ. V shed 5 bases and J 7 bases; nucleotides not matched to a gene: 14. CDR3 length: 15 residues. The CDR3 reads CASSWTGPLLSEAFF. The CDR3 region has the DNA TGCGCCAGCAGTTGGACAGGTCCGCTTTTGAGTGAAGCTTTCTTT. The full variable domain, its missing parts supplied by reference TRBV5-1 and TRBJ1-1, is KAGVTQTPRYLIKTRGQQVTLSCSPISGHRSVSWYQQTPGQGLQFLFEYFSETQRNKGNFPGRFSGRQFSNSRSEMNVSTLELGDSALYLCASSWTGPLLSEAFFGQGTRLTVV.

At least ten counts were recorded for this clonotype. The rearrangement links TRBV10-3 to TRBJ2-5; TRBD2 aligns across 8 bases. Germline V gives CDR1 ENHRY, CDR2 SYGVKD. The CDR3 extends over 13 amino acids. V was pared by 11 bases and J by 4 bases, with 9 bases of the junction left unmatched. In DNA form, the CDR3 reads TGTGCCGCCGAAGCGGGGGTTGGAGAGACCCAGTACTTC. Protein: CAAEAGVGETQYF.

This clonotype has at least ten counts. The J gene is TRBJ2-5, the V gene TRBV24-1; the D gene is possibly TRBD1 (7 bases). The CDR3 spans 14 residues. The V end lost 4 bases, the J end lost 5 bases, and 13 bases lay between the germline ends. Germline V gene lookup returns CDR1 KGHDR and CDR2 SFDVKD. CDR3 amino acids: CATSETTGRETQYF. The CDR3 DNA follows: TGTGCCACCAGTGAGACGACAGGGAGGGAGACCCAGTACTTC.

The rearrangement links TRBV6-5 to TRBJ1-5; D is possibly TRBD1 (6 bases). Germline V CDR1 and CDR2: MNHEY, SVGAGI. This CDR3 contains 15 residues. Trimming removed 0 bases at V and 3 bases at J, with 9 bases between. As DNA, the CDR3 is TGTGCCAGCAGTTACTCGGGGGGCGTCAATCAGCCCCAGCATTTT. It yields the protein CASSYSGGVNQPQHF.

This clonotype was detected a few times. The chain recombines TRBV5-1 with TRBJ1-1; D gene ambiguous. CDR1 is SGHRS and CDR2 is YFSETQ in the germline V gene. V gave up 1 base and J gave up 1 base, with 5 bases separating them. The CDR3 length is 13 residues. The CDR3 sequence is CASSLKQNTEAFF. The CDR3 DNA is TGCGCCAGCAGCTTGAAACAGAACACTGAAGCTTTCTTT.

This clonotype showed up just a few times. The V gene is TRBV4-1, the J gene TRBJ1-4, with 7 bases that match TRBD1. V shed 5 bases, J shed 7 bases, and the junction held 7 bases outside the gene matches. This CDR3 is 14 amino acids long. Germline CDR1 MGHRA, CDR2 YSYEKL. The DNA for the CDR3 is TGCGCCAGCAGCAGGGACAGAAGAGGTGAAAAACTGTTTTTT. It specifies CASSRDRRGEKLFF.

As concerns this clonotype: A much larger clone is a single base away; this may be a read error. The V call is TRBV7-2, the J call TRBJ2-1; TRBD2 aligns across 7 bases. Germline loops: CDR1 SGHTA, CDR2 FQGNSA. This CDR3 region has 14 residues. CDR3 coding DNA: TGTGCCAGCAGCTTGACTAGCTCCTACAATGAGAAGTTCTTC. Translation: CASSLTSSYNEKFF.

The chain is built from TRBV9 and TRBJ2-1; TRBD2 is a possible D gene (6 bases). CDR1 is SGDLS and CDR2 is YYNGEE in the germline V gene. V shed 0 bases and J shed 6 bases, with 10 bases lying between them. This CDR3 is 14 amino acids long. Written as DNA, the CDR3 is TGTGCCAGCAGCGTAGGTAGCGGATTCAATGAGCAGTTCTTC. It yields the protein CASSVGSGFNEQFF.

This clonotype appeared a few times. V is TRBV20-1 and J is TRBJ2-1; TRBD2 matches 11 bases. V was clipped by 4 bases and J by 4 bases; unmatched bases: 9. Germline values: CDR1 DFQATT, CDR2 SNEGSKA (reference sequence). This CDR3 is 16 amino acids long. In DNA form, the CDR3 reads TGCAGTGCTACCCCGATGACTAGCGGGGCGTACAATGAGCAGTTCTTC. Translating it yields CSATPMTSGAYNEQFF.

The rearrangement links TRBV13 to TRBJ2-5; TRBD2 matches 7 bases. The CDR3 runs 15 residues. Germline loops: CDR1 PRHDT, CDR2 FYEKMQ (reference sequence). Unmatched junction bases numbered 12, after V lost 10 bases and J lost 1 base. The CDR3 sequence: CATGRGEGAQETQYF. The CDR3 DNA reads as TGTGCCACGGGCCGGGGGGAGGGTGCCCAAGAGACCCAGTACTTC.

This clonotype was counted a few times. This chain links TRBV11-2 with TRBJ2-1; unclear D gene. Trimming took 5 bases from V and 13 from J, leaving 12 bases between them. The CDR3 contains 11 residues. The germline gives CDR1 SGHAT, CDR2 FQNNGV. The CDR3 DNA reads TGTGCCAGCAGCGCCAATGGCCCCCAGTTCTTC. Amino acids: CASSANGPQFF.

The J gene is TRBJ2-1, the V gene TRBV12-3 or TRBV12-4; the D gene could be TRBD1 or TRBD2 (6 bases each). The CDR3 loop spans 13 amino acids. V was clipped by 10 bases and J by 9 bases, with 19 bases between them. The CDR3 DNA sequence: TGTGCCACCTCGGGGGCGGCGGCGGGTGAGCAGTTCTTC. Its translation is CATSGAAAGEQFF.

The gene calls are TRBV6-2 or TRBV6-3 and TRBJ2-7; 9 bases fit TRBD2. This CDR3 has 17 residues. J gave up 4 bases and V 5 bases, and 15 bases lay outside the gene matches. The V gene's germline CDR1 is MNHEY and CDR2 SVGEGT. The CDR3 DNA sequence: TGTGCCAGCAGTACCTCGTCGTCGGCGGGGGGGCCGTACGAGCAGTACTTC. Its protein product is CASSTSSSAGGPYEQYF.

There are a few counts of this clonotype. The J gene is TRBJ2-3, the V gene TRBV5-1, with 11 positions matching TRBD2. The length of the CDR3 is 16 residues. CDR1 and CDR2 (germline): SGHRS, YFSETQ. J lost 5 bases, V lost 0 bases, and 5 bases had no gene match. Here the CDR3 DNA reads TGCGCCAGCAGCTTGGGTAGCGGGGGGGCCGAAGATACGCAGTATTTT. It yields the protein CASSLGSGGAEDTQYF.

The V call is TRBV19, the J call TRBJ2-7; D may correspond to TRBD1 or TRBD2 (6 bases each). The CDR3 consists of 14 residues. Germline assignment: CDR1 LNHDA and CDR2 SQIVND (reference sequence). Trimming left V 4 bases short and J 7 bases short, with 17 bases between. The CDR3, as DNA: TGTGCCAGTAGTACCCGGGGGCCCAAAGGGGAGCAGTACTTC. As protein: CASSTRGPKGEQYF.

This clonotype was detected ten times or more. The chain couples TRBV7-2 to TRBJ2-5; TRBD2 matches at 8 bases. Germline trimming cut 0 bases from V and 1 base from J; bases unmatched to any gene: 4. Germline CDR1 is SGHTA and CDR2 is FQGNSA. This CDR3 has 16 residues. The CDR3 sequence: CASSLATSGGQETQYF. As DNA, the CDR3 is TGTGCCAGCAGCTTAGCAACTAGCGGAGGCCAAGAGACCCAGTACTTC. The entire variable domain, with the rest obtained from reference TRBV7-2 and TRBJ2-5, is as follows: GAGVSQSPSNKVTEKGKDVELRCDPISGHTALYWYRQSLGQGLEFLIYFQGNSAPDKSGLPSDRFSAERTGGSVSTLTIQRTQQEDSAVYLCASSLATSGGQETQYFGPGTRLLVL.

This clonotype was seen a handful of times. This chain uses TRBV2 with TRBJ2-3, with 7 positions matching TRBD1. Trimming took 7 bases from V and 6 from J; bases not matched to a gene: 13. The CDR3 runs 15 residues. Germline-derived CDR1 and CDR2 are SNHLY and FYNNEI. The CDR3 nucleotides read TGTGCCAGCACCTTCAAACAGGGGTCCATGGATACGCAGTATTTT. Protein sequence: CASTFKQGSMDTQYF.

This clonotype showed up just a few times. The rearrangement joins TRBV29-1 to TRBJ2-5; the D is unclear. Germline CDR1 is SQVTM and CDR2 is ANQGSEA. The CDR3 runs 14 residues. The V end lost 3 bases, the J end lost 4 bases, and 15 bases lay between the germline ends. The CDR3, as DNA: TGCAGCGTTGAGCGGTGGAGAGCCGGAGAGACCCAGTACTTC. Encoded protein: CSVERWRAGETQYF.

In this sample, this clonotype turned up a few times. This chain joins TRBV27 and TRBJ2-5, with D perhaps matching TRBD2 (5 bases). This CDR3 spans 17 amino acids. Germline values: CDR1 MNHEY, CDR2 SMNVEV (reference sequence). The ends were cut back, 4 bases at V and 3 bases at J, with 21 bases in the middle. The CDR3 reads CASSSLGRTDGKETQYF. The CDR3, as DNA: TGTGCCAGCAGTTCCCTCGGACGGACGGACGGGAAAGAGACCCAGTACTTC.

CDR3 bases: TGCAGTGCTAGAGACAGGGGGAGGTCGCGAACAGATACGCAGTATTTT. Translation: CSARDRGRSRTDTQYF. The V and J genes are TRBV20-1 and TRBJ2-3, with D possibly TRBD1 on 7 matching bases. The CDR3 totals 16 residues. Trimming took 0 bases from V and 3 from J, leaving 16 bases between them. CDR1 and CDR2 from the germline V gene are DFQATT and SNEGSKA (reference sequence).